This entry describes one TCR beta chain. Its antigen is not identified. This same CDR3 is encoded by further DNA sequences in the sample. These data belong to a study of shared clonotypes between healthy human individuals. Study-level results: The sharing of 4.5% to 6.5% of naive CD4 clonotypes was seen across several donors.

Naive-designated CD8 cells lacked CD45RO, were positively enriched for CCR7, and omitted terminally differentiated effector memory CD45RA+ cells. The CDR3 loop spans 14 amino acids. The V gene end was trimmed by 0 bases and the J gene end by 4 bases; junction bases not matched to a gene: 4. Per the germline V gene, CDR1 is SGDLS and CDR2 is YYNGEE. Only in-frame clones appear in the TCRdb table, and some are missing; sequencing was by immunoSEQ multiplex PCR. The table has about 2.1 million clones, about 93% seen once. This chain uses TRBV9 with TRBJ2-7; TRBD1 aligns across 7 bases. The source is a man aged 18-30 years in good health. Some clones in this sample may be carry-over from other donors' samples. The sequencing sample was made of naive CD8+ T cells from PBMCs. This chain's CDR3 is CASSVGAGGYEQYF. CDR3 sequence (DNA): TGTGCCAGCAGCGTAGGGGCAGGGGGTTACGAGCAGTACTTC.